The clone carrying this T cell receptor beta chain was observed a handful of times. Its antigen is unidentified. V lost 5 bases, J lost 10 bases, and 25 bases lay in between. Germline V gives CDR1 SQVTM, CDR2 ANQGSEA. The CDR3 is 15 residues long. This specimen comes from a study of blood T cells in healthy people across ages. Study results and caveats: More naive CD4+ cells and higher diversity were found in long-lived than in aged donors.

Through a sample-barcoded 5' primer and a J-beta primer mix, a second PCR was run for about 6 to 11 cycles. Each CDR3 protein gets one entry after TCRdb re-called the 5' RACE reads with MiXCR. The sample gives 1,300,000 or so distinct CDR3 sequences, roughly 59% of which show up once; 6.5% to 8.5% is in the top ten. Sequencing was performed on blood. This chain links TRBV29-1 with TRBJ2-3, with D perhaps matching TRBD1 (6 bases). The TCR was taken from a man aged 18 to 30 in good health. Here the CDR3 DNA reads TGCAGCGTTTTGAAGGGTGGGCTTTGGAAGGGGGCGCAGTATTTT. Its protein product is CSVLKGGLWKGAQYF.